These 20 T cell receptor beta chains share one sample of origin, sequenced in a study of T-cell reconstitution after alpha-beta-depleted transplantation in children. A library of TCRbeta sequences, prepared with unique molecular identifiers, was generated. TCRdb fed the PCR reads into MiXCR, producing one record per CDR3 protein. The data contain about 500,000 distinct CDR3 sequences, about an eighth of them seen just once; the ten biggest clones take up about 15%. Sequencing was performed on PBMCs, mostly from graft donor cells, taken 180 days after TCRalphabeta/CD19-depleted stem cell transplant. These receptors originate from a female patient aged 2-9 years who had a stem cell transplant for aplastic anemia, so the T cells may come from the graft donor.

A few counts support this clonotype. The chain links TRBV29-1 to TRBJ1-1; D not certain. V was shortened by 7 bases and J by 2 bases, with 14 bases between the two germline ends. The CDR3 is made up of 13 amino acids. Germline CDR1 is SQVTM and CDR2 is ANQGSEA. The CDR3 nucleotides are TGCAGCGCTAGTCGTCGGGGAAACACTGAAGCTTTCTTT. Encoded protein: CSASRRGNTEAFF.

This clonotype showed up many times. This chain uses TRBV4-2 with TRBJ2-5; the D gene is possibly TRBD2 (5 bases). The CDR3 extends over 16 amino acids. Per germline, CDR1 LGHNA and CDR2 YNFKEQ. Trimming cost V 4 bases and J 1 base, with 16 bases left between them. CDR3 sequence reads: CASSLWAGDTQETQYF. CDR3 DNA: TGTGCCAGCAGCCTTTGGGCCGGGGATACCCAAGAGACCCAGTACTTC.

This clonotype appeared many times. The chain has TRBV12-3 or TRBV12-4 and TRBJ1-3; a possible D gene is TRBD1 (5 bases). This CDR3 region has 13 residues. Trimming removed 3 bases at V and 8 bases at J, with 11 bases between. Here the CDR3 reads CASSFDWGDTIYF. The CDR3, as DNA: TGTGCCAGCAGTTTCGACTGGGGGGACACCATATATTTT.

This clonotype was counted between two and nine times. The chain carries TRBV4-3 and TRBJ2-4; the D is unclear. The CDR3 extends over 14 amino acids. V was shortened by 5 bases and J by 0 bases, with 8 bases between the two germline ends. Germline V CDR1 and CDR2: LGHNA, YSLEER. The CDR3 sequence: CASSDQIAKNIQYF. CDR3 sequence (DNA): TGCGCCAGCAGCGATCAGATAGCCAAAAACATTCAGTACTTC.

This clonotype was seen repeatedly, ten times or more. This chain links TRBV29-1 with TRBJ2-1, with D unclear. This CDR3 spans 15 amino acids. Trimming took 3 bases from V and 0 from J, leaving 12 bases between them. CDR1 SQVTM and CDR2 ANQGSEA come from the germline V gene. The CDR3 DNA reads as TGCAGCGTTGATTTTCAGGCAAGCTCCTACAATGAGCAGTTCTTC. It codes for CSVDFQASSYNEQFF.

This clonotype was counted only a few times. V gene TRBV20-1 combines with J gene TRBJ1-1; D is perhaps TRBD1 (5 bases). The CDR3 runs to 10 residues. V lost 6 bases, J lost 10 bases, and 12 bases lay in between. Germline CDR1 reads DFQATT; CDR2 reads SNEGSKA (reference sequence). In DNA form, the CDR3 reads TGCAGTGCCGTAAGGGGAGGAGCTTTCTTT. It specifies CSAVRGGAFF.

On this clonotype: A much larger clone lies a single base off, so this may be a read error. The chain carries TRBV11-1 and TRBJ1-1; TRBD1 might be the D (5 bases). The CDR3 loop spans 15 amino acids. The germline gives CDR1 SGHAT, CDR2 FQDESV (reference sequence). Here the CDR3 reads CASTLSPRQITEAFF. DNA of the CDR3: TGTGCCAGCACCTTATCACCTCGACAGATCACTGAAGCTTTCTTT. Supplemented by reference TRBV11-1 and TRBJ1-1, the full variable domain reads EAEVAQSPRYKITEKSQAVAFWCDPISGHATLYWYRQILGQGPELLVQFQDESVVDDSQLPKDRFSAERLKGVDSTLKIQPAELGDSAMYLCASTLSPRQITEAFFGQGTRLTVV.

This clonotype was seen only a few times. The chain joins TRBV25-1 to TRBJ2-2; no clear D gene. V was cut by 1 base and J by 3 bases, with 3 bases left in between. The CDR3 sequence is 13 residues long. CDR1 is MGHDK, CDR2 SYGVNS, per germline. This CDR3 is CASSEWYTGELFF. The CDR3 DNA reads as TGTGCCAGCAGTGAATGGTACACCGGGGAGCTGTTTTTT.

V is TRBV12-3 or TRBV12-4 and J is TRBJ2-2; a weak D match, TRBD1 (6 bases). CDR3 length equals 15 residues. Trimming cost V 5 bases and J 5 bases, with 15 bases left between them. Written as DNA, the CDR3 is TGTGCCAGCAGTCACAGGGAGCTACAAACCGGGGAGCTGTTTTTT. This translates into CASSHRELQTGELFF.

This clonotype was seen repeatedly, ten times or more. The rearrangement links TRBV28 to TRBJ1-1; the D is unclear. Germline lookup yields CDR1 MDHEN and CDR2 SYDVKM. The CDR3 contains 12 residues. V lost 5 bases to trimming and J lost 2 bases, with 6 bases between them. CDR3 region: CASSGRNTEAFF. DNA of the CDR3: TGTGCCAGCAGTGGAAGAAACACTGAAGCTTTCTTT.

This chain's CDR3 is CSARPGGRKAETQYF. The CDR3 DNA reads as TGCAGTGCTCGCCCAGGGGGGAGGAAGGCAGAGACCCAGTACTTC. The chain has TRBV20-1 and TRBJ2-5; weak D call: TRBD1 (7 bases). The V gene's germline CDR1 is DFQATT and CDR2 SNEGSKA (reference sequence). This CDR3 is 15 amino acids long. With 5 bases removed from V and 4 bases from J, the gap between germline ends came to 20 bases.

The chain couples TRBV2 to TRBJ2-3, with D perhaps TRBD1 or TRBD2 (6 bases each). This CDR3 comprises 14 residues. Trimming took off 7 bases at V and 4 bases at J, with 15 bases between the two ends. Germline lookup yields CDR1 SNHLY and CDR2 FYNNEI. DNA for the CDR3: TGTGCCAGCATCCGGGGGCCGGGAGCAGATACGCAGTATTTT. Translation gives CASIRGPGADTQYF.

The CDR3 nucleotides are TGTGCCAGCAGGACGGGGGACAATGAGCAGTTCTTC. Translation gives CASRTGDNEQFF. V usage is TRBV7-9 and J usage is TRBJ2-1; D is perhaps TRBD2 (6 bases). V was trimmed by 6 bases and J by 5 bases, leaving 8 bases between them. The CDR3 contains 12 residues. The germline gives CDR1 SEHNR, CDR2 FQNEAQ (reference sequence).

This clonotype has a count of ten or more. The chain has TRBV9 and TRBJ2-5, with 11 bases identical to TRBD2. The CDR3 is 18 residues long. From germline, CDR1 is SGDLS and CDR2 YYNGEE. V was clipped by 1 base and J by 3 bases; unmatched bases: 11. The CDR3 nucleotides are TGTGCCAGCAGCGTAAGTGGCCTTAGCGGGAGGGCCGAAGAGACCCAGTACTTC. As protein: CASSVSGLSGRAEETQYF.

This clonotype was seen ten or more times. The rearrangement links TRBV7-6 to TRBJ2-7; TRBD1 matches at 9 bases. The CDR3 covers 15 residues. CDR1 SGHVS and CDR2 FNYEAQ come from the germline V gene. Losses at the gene ends were 1 base for V and 3 bases for J; bases not matched to a gene: 4. This CDR3 reads CASSLGTGAVYEQYF. The CDR3 DNA reads as TGTGCCAGCAGCTTAGGGACAGGGGCCGTCTACGAGCAGTACTTC.

This clonotype was observed a few times. The chain carries TRBV12-3 or TRBV12-4 and TRBJ2-7; TRBD1 matches 7 bases. The V segment lost 5 bases and the J segment 0 bases; nucleotides outside the gene matches: 4. This CDR3 has 14 residues. CDR3 DNA: TGTGCCAGCAGTCGGGACAGCAGCTCCTACGAGCAGTACTTC. Its protein is CASSRDSSSYEQYF.

Only a few counts were recorded for this clonotype. V and J are TRBV7-9 and TRBJ2-1, with TRBD2 identical over 8 bases. Unmatched junction bases numbered 8, after V lost 2 bases and J lost 5 bases. CDR1 is SEHNR, CDR2 FQNEAQ, per germline (reference sequence). This CDR3 has 16 amino acids. The CDR3 protein is CASSLKSGSNNNEQFF. CDR3 nucleotides: TGTGCCAGCAGCTTAAAAAGCGGGAGTAACAACAATGAGCAGTTCTTC. Supplemented by reference TRBV7-9 and TRBJ2-1, the full variable domain reads DTGVSQNPRHKITKRGQNVTFRCDPISEHNRLYWYRQTLGQGPEFLTYFQNEAQLEKSRLLSDRFSAERPKGSFSTLEIQRTEQGDSAMYLCASSLKSGSNNNEQFFGPGTRLTVL.

In this sample, this clonotype turned up a few times. The V and J genes are TRBV27 and TRBJ2-1; 14 bases are shared with TRBD2. The V and J ends lost 0 bases and 6 bases, in that order; junction bases with no gene match: 1. This CDR3 region has 16 residues. CDR1 and CDR2 (germline): MNHEY, SMNVEV (reference sequence). The CDR3 DNA follows: TGTGCCAGCAGTTTATCGACTAGCGGGAGGGCCAATGAGCAGTTCTTC. This encodes CASSLSTSGRANEQFF.

This clonotype occurred a few times. This chain links TRBV9 with TRBJ2-5; 14 bases match TRBD2. There are 16 residues in the CDR3. Germline CDR1 SGDLS, CDR2 YYNGEE. V lost 3 bases to trimming and J lost 5 bases; unmatched junction nucleotides: 6. The CDR3 reads CASSETSGRARETQYF. The CDR3 DNA follows: TGTGCCAGCAGCGAGACTAGCGGGAGGGCCCGGGAGACCCAGTACTTC.

This clonotype was observed a handful of times. The genes are TRBV11-2 and TRBJ2-1, with unresolved D. This CDR3 is built from 15 residues. The V end lost 2 bases, the J end lost 0 bases, and 8 bases lay between the germline ends. CDR1 SGHAT and CDR2 FQNNGV come from the germline V gene. In nucleotides, the CDR3 is TGTGCCAGCAGCTTATACTCGAGCTCCTACAATGAGCAGTTCTTC. Protein: CASSLYSSSYNEQFF.